The 30 T cell receptor beta chains below come from one sample, sequenced in a study of T cell responses to AZD1222 COVID-19 vaccine. Produced via immunoSEQ multiplex PCR; TCRdb's table is partial and in-frame only. This sample has some 130,000 clones; 70% to 90% occur once, and the top ten carry 7.9%. The source was peripheral blood, collected 28 days after the second dose of the MenACWY control vaccine. These receptors came from an adult who received the MenACWY meningococcal vaccine as a control.

The chain recombines TRBV11-3 with TRBJ2-5; 8 bases fit TRBD1. With V trimmed by 5 bases and J by 5 bases, 7 bases remained unmatched. This CDR3 spans 14 amino acids. CDR1 is SGHNT, CDR2 YENEEA, per germline. This CDR3 reads CASSTRQGPETQYF. CDR3 sequence (DNA): TGTGCCAGCAGCACTAGACAGGGGCCGGAGACCCAGTACTTC.

This chain joins TRBV28 and TRBJ2-7; 10 bases fit TRBD1. From germline, CDR1 is MDHEN and CDR2 SYDVKM. The length of the CDR3 is 13 residues. V lost 6 bases and J lost 3; bases outside the gene matches: 2. CDR3 bases: TGTGCCAGCAGAGGGACAGGGGTCTACGAGCAGTACGTC. Amino acids: CASRGTGVYEQYV.

The V and J genes are TRBV6-2 or TRBV6-3 and TRBJ2-1; D call uncertain. Germline V gene lookup returns CDR1 MNHEY and CDR2 SVGEGT. The CDR3 sequence is 13 residues long. V was pared by 2 bases and J by 10 bases, with 12 bases between. The chain's CDR3 is CASSYPLDREQFF. DNA for the CDR3: TGTGCCAGCAGTTACCCCCTAGATCGAGAGCAGTTCTTC.

J is TRBJ2-2 and V is TRBV12-5, with a tentative D call TRBD2 (5 bases). V was cut by 5 bases and J by 6 bases, with 10 bases left in between. The CDR3 runs to 13 residues. Germline assignment: CDR1 LGHNT and CDR2 FRNRAP. CDR3 in amino acids: CASGLDGAGELFF. Here the CDR3 DNA reads TGTGCTAGTGGTCTCGACGGGGCCGGGGAGCTGTTTTTT. Combining the CDR3 with reference TRBV12-5 and TRBJ2-2 gives the whole variable domain DARVTQTPRHKVTEMGQEVTMRCQPILGHNTVFWYRQTMMQGLELLAYFRNRAPLDDSGMPKDRFSAEMPDATLATLKIQPSEPRDSAVYFCASGLDGAGELFFGEGSRLTVL.

The chain combines TRBV18 with TRBJ2-7; perhaps TRBD2 as D (6 bases). Per germline, CDR1 KGHSH and CDR2 LQKENI. The V end was cut by 6 bases, the J end by 0 bases, with 15 bases between. This CDR3 is 15 amino acids long. This CDR3 reads CASSPNPGSSYEQYF. The CDR3 DNA reads as TGTGCCAGCTCCCCAAACCCCGGGAGCTCCTACGAGCAGTACTTC.

This chain connects TRBV3-1 (or the pseudogene TRBV3-2) to TRBJ2-1; no reliable D call. The CDR3 is 20 amino acids. Germline loops: CDR1 LGHDT, CDR2 YNNKEL (reference sequence). V lost 2 bases, J lost 2 bases, and 25 bases lay in between. The CDR3 nucleotides are TGTGCCAGCAGCCAAATTCACCCGTCAGTAGGTGGTGGCCCCTACAATGAGCAGTTCTTC. Protein product: CASSQIHPSVGGGPYNEQFF.

This rearrangement joins TRBV27 to TRBJ1-5; D perhaps matches TRBD1 (6 bases). Trimming cost V 6 bases and J 6 bases, with 18 bases left between them. The CDR3 has 15 amino acids. Per the germline V gene, CDR1 is MNHEY and CDR2 is SMNVEV (reference sequence). The CDR3 spells CASRAGTSPGQPQHF. CDR3 nucleotide sequence: TGTGCCAGCAGAGCGGGGACAAGCCCCGGTCAGCCCCAGCATTTT.

J is TRBJ1-1 and V is TRBV19; no definite D call. The CDR3 covers 13 residues. The ends were cut back, 1 base at V and 6 bases at J, with 9 bases in the middle. Germline V gene sequence: CDR1 LNHDA, CDR2 SQIVND (reference sequence). CDR3 sequence (DNA): TGTGCCAGTAGTATAGTGGAGGACGCTGAAGCTTTCTTT. This sequence encodes CASSIVEDAEAFF. Filled out from reference TRBV19 and TRBJ1-1, the complete variable domain reads DGGITQSPKYLFRKEGQNVTLSCEQNLNHDAMYWYRQDPGQGLRLIYYSQIVNDFQKGDIAEGYSVSREKKESFPLTVTSAQKNPTAFYLCASSIVEDAEAFFGQGTRLTVV.

This clone showed up just once. The chain uses TRBV19 and TRBJ1-2; D is uncertain. With 3 bases removed from V and 1 base from J, the gap between germline ends came to 12 bases. The CDR3 runs 15 residues. CDR1 and CDR2 (germline): LNHDA, SQIVND (reference sequence). The CDR3 DNA reads TGTGCCAGTAGTATTACCATCACCCATAACTATGGCTACACCTTC. Encoded protein: CASSITITHNYGYTF.

This clone was seen more than once but under ten times. Other DNA sequences in this specimen translate into the identical CDR3. This chain connects TRBV4-3 to TRBJ1-1; D not resolved. V was trimmed by 0 bases and J by 1 base, leaving 3 bases between them. The germline CDR1 and CDR2 sequences are LGHNA and YSLEER. This CDR3 is built from 13 residues. The CDR3 region is CASSQDRNTEAFF. The CDR3, as DNA: TGCGCCAGCAGCCAAGACAGGAACACTGAAGCTTTCTTT.

The CDR3 nucleotides read TGTGCCAGCAGCCGAGAACTAGCGGGATACGGGGAGCAGTACTTC. It is translated as CASSRELAGYGEQYF. This chain joins TRBV5-4 and TRBJ2-7; 10 bases are shared with TRBD2. Looked up from germline, CDR1 is SGHNT and CDR2 is YYREEE (reference sequence). After removal of 4 bases from V and 7 bases from J, the junction contained 11 bases not matched to a gene. The CDR3 sequence is 15 residues long. The entire variable domain, with the rest obtained from reference TRBV5-4 and TRBJ2-7, is as follows: ETGVTQSPTHLIKTRGQQVTLRCSSQSGHNTVSWYQQALGQGPQFIFQYYREEENGRGNFPPRFSGLQFPNYSSELNVNALELDDSALYLCASSRELAGYGEQYFGPGTRLTVT.

The J gene is TRBJ1-5, the V gene TRBV28, with D maybe TRBD1 (6 bases). Germline V gives CDR1 MDHEN, CDR2 SYDVKM. V was shortened by 3 bases and J by 1 base, with 25 bases between the two germline ends. This CDR3 has 20 residues. CDR3 coding DNA: TGTGCCAGCAGTTTTTATTGGGGCGGGGGGCGCATGGGGAGCAATCAGCCCCAGCATTTT. Amino acid sequence: CASSFYWGGGRMGSNQPQHF.

The chain has TRBV11-2 and TRBJ1-1, with D perhaps TRBD1 (6 bases). The CDR3 loop spans 15 amino acids. The germline CDR1 and CDR2 sequences are SGHAT and FQNNGV. V lost 2 bases, J lost 3 bases, and 13 bases lay in between. The CDR3 DNA reads as TGTGCCAGCAGCTTAAGTTTGAGGGGGGACACTGAAGCTTTCTTT. Translated: CASSLSLRGDTEAFF. The variable domain in full, with the rest retrieved from reference TRBV11-2 and TRBJ1-1, is EAGVAQSPRYKIIEKRQSVAFWCNPISGHATLYWYQQILGQGPKLLIQFQNNGVVDDSQLPKDRFSAERLKGVDSTLKIQPAKLEDSAVYLCASSLSLRGDTEAFFGQGTRLTVV.

The chain links TRBV24-1 to TRBJ2-7, with no clear D. Trimming left V 12 bases short and J 9 bases short, with 8 bases between. This CDR3 is 8 amino acids long. Germline loops: CDR1 KGHDR, CDR2 SFDVKD. CDR3 coding DNA: TGTGCCGCTCCGCGGCAGTACGTC. Its translation: CAAPRQYV.

The chain couples TRBV19 to TRBJ2-3; no clear D gene. This CDR3 is built from 15 residues. V was cut by 4 bases and J by 1 base, with 12 bases left in between. Germline V lookup: CDR1 LNHDA, CDR2 SQIVND (reference sequence). For the CDR3, the DNA is TGTGCCAGTAGTAGCAAGCTACGGGGCACAGATACGCAGTATTTT. The encoded protein is CASSSKLRGTDTQYF.

This clone was observed a single time. The chain links TRBV5-4 to TRBJ1-6, with 10 bases identical to TRBD1. CDR3 length equals 16 residues. Per germline, CDR1 SGHNT and CDR2 YYREEE (reference sequence). Germline trimming cut 0 bases from V and 6 bases from J; bases unmatched to any gene: 3. The CDR3: CASSLGQGAGNSPLHF. CDR3 coding DNA: TGTGCCAGCAGCTTGGGACAGGGGGCGGGTAATTCACCCCTCCACTTT.

The CDR3 DNA sequence: TGTGCCAGCAGCCAAGAGTTCTCCGGTCCCTACGAGCAGTACTTC. It yields the protein CASSQEFSGPYEQYF. The chain couples TRBV4-2 to TRBJ2-7; D uncertain. Germline-derived CDR1 and CDR2 are LGHNA and YNFKEQ. This CDR3 contains 15 residues. The ends were cut back, 0 bases at V and 2 bases at J, with 11 bases in the middle.

The chain is built from TRBV7-9 and TRBJ1-1; D unresolved. V lost 7 bases and J 1 base, leaving 7 bases between the germline ends. Germline V gene data show CDR1 as SEHNR and CDR2 as FQNEAQ (reference sequence). This CDR3 spans 12 amino acids. In nucleotides, the CDR3 is TGTGCCAGCACGGTTCAGAACACTGAAGCTTTCTTT. Translation: CASTVQNTEAFF.

The V and J genes are TRBV9 and TRBJ2-5; D may be TRBD2 (6 bases). The germline V gene has CDR1 SGDLS and CDR2 YYNGEE. Trimming stripped 0 bases from V and 4 bases from J, with 7 bases between. This CDR3 contains 13 residues. CDR3 DNA sequence: TGTGCCAGCAGCGTAGGTAGCGGAGAGACCCAGTACTTC. Translating gives CASSVGSGETQYF.

The chain joins TRBV10-3 to TRBJ2-3, with 9 bases identical to TRBD1. V lost 3 bases and J lost 3; bases outside the gene matches: 10. Germline V lookup: CDR1 ENHRY, CDR2 SYGVKD. The CDR3 is 17 residues long. Written as DNA, the CDR3 is TGTGCCATCAGTGATCCCTCGCACAGGGGGCGTACAGATACGCAGTATTTT. Translating gives CAISDPSHRGRTDTQYF.

V is TRBV28 and J is TRBJ1-2; 8 bases map to TRBD1. The CDR3 length is 16 residues. Germline V gene lookup returns CDR1 MDHEN and CDR2 SYDVKM. With 1 base clipped from V and 7 bases from J, the junction kept 11 bases outside the gene matches. The CDR3 is CASSLYQGALSGGYTF. The CDR3 DNA reads TGTGCCAGCAGTTTATATCAGGGGGCGCTATCAGGTGGCTACACCTTC.

The rearrangement uses TRBV11-3 and TRBJ1-1, with D perhaps matching TRBD1 (5 bases). Trimming removed 0 bases at V and 3 bases at J, with 11 bases between. CDR3 length equals 15 residues. In germline, CDR1 is SGHNT, CDR2 YENEEA. Here the CDR3 reads CASSLEQGWDTEAFF. In DNA form, the CDR3 reads TGTGCCAGCAGCTTAGAGCAGGGCTGGGACACTGAAGCTTTCTTT.

The chain has TRBV11-2 and TRBJ1-1, with unresolved D. The CDR3 has 14 amino acids. The germline V gene encodes CDR1 SGHAT and CDR2 FQNNGV. V was clipped by 1 base and J by 1 base, with 7 bases between them. The CDR3 DNA sequence: TGTGCCAGCAGCTTAGGACGGAAGAACACTGAAGCTTTCTTT. Translation: CASSLGRKNTEAFF.

The J gene is TRBJ2-2, the V gene TRBV3-1 (or the pseudogene TRBV3-2), with D unclear. The CDR3 totals 13 residues. The V gene's germline CDR1 is LGHDT and CDR2 YNNKEL (reference sequence). Deletions cut 1 base from V and 3 bases from J, with 3 bases between. Here the CDR3 DNA reads TGTGCCAGCAGCCAAGGACACACCGGGGAGCTGTTTTTT. It yields the protein CASSQGHTGELFF.

This chain links TRBV29-1 with TRBJ2-1; the match to TRBD2 covers 12 bases. The ends lost 6 bases at V and 7 bases at J; junction bases unmatched: 7. The CDR3 contains 14 residues. Germline V lookup: CDR1 SQVTM, CDR2 ANQGSEA. This CDR3 reads CSVITSGGPNEQFF. The CDR3 DNA reads TGCAGCGTGATTACTAGCGGGGGGCCAAATGAGCAGTTCTTC.

The rearrangement uses TRBV11-3 and TRBJ1-2; no firm D call. Germline loops: CDR1 SGHNT, CDR2 YENEEA. The V and J ends lost 2 bases and 4 bases respectively, with 8 bases between them. CDR3 size: 13 residues. CDR3 in amino acids: CASSLSETYGYTF. CDR3 nucleotide sequence: TGTGCCAGCAGCTTATCAGAGACCTATGGCTACACCTTC.

This clone has just one count. The J gene is TRBJ2-3, the V gene TRBV14; 10 nucleotides align to TRBD2. This CDR3 region has 17 residues. Germline lookup yields CDR1 SGHDN and CDR2 FVKESK. Trimming at V came to 4 bases and at J to 2 bases, leaving 9 bases not matched to a gene. The CDR3, as DNA: TGTGCCAGCAGCCTGACTTATACTAGCGGGGACACAGATACGCAGTATTTT. This codes for CASSLTYTSGDTDTQYF.

Here the CDR3 DNA reads TGTGCCAGCAGCTTGGGAGGGGTAATAACTGAAGCTTTCTTT. It yields the protein CASSLGGVITEAFF. The chain is built from TRBV7-9 and TRBJ1-1, with D tentatively TRBD1 (5 bases). Trimming stripped 3 bases from V and 5 bases from J, with 13 bases between. Germline lookup yields CDR1 SEHNR and CDR2 FQNEAQ (reference sequence). This CDR3 spans 14 amino acids.

CDR3 DNA sequence: TGTGCCAGCAGTGAAATTGGCATCTCCTACGGCTACACCTTC. This gives the protein CASSEIGISYGYTF. The V and J genes are TRBV6-1 and TRBJ1-2; D is ambiguous. The CDR3 consists of 14 residues. V gave up 2 bases and J gave up 8 bases, with 15 bases separating them. Germline V lookup: CDR1 MNHNS, CDR2 SASEGT.

This clone was counted between two and nine times. The chain carries TRBV25-1 and TRBJ2-1, with 9 bases lining up with TRBD2. The CDR3 covers 14 residues. Germline CDR1 MGHDK, CDR2 SYGVNS. V lost 7 bases and J lost 6; bases outside the gene matches: 7. In DNA, the CDR3 is TGTGCCAGCACAGTAGCGGGAGAGGGCAATGAGCAGTTCTTC. It yields the protein CASTVAGEGNEQFF.